Listed below are T cell receptor beta chains from one sample, sequenced in a study of identical twins. TCRdb passed the 5' RACE reads through MiXCR, listing each CDR3 protein once. The table includes roughly 720,000 distinct CDR3 sequences, around a sixth detected once. These data were also reused for a study on T cells expressing NK-cell markers.

The sequencing input was PBMCs. The receptors stem from a woman aged 18-35 years in good health. CDR3s include the opening cysteine and the closing phenylalanine or tryptophan. Fields, in order: V gene, D gene, J gene, clone size, CDR3 DNA, CDR3 protein. A D gene is named only where the DNA matches it firmly. Clone size is stated in some rows and not others, as once, few, many or a class when expanded.

TRBV14	-	TRBJ1-1	-	TGTGCCAGCAGCCAATCAACCTTCGGGGACACTGAAGCTTTCTTT	CASSQSTFGDTEAFF
TRBV20-1	-	TRBJ1-2	-	TGCAGTGCTTCTCCAAGCGGGTTCTATGGCTACACCTTC	CSASPSGFYGYTF
TRBV20-1	-	TRBJ2-2	many	TGCAGTGCCCTGTTTAGAGGGAGAGTCACCGGGGAGCTGTTTTTT	CSALFRGRVTGELFF
TRBV7-6	TRBD2	TRBJ2-1	-	TGTGCCAGCAGCCCACCCGTAGCGGGGGACTCCTACAATGAGCAGTTCTTC	CASSPPVAGDSYNEQFF
TRBV12-3/TRBV12-4	TRBD2	TRBJ2-1	few	TGTGCCAGCAGTACAAAGCGGGAGTCCTACAATGAGCAGTTCTTC	CASSTKRESYNEQFF
TRBV30	TRBD2	TRBJ2-5	-	TGTGCCGGCACAGCGGGAGGCGAGACCCAGTACTTC	CAGTAGGETQYF
TRBV20-1	-	TRBJ1-2	few	TGCAGTGCTAGGGCGAAGTGGAGTCTACGGGGCTACACCTTC	CSARAKWSLRGYTF
TRBV20-1	-	TRBJ1-2	-	TGCAGTGCTAAGAACAGACCCTATGGCTACACCTTC	CSAKNRPYGYTF
TRBV25-1	TRBD2	TRBJ2-3	few	TGTGCCAGCAGTGGGACTAGATACCTAGATACGCAGTATTTT	CASSGTRYLDTQYF
TRBV6-1	-	TRBJ2-2	-	TGTGCCAGCAGTGCCTCCCTTGGGGGAGAGGGCACCGGGGAGCTGTTTTTT	CASSASLGGEGTGELFF
TRBV12-3/TRBV12-4	-	TRBJ2-1	-	TGTGCCAGCACTCCCCCCGGCCTATCCCCTGAGCAGTTCTTC	CASTPPGLSPEQFF
TRBV29-1	-	TRBJ1-2	few	TGCAGCGTCGGCGACTTATCAGGGGGCTACACCTTC	CSVGDLSGGYTF
TRBV6-4	-	TRBJ2-1	-	TGTGCCAGCAGTGACTCGGACAACAATGAGCAGTTCTTC	CASSDSDNNEQFF
TRBV20-1	-	TRBJ2-5	once	TGCAGTGCTAGAGATCCCAGGCAAGTAGGAGAGACCCAGTACTTC	CSARDPRQVGETQYF
TRBV27	-	TRBJ2-3	-	TGTGCCAGCCCCTACCCAGGGTTTCGTGCAGATACGCAGTATTTT	CASPYPGFRADTQYF
TRBV20-1	-	TRBJ1-6	few	TGCAGTGCTAGAGATCGAGACGAGAGGTCCTATAATTCACCCCTCCACTTT	CSARDRDERSYNSPLHF
TRBV27	TRBD1	TRBJ2-7	-	TGTGCCAGCAGTCACGGACAGGTGACCAGCAAGTACGAGCAGTACTTC	CASSHGQVTSKYEQYF
TRBV20-1	TRBD1	TRBJ1-6	-	TGCAGTGCTAGAGCTGGGACAGCACTTAATTCACCCCTCCACTTT	CSARAGTALNSPLHF
TRBV29-1	-	TRBJ2-7	-	TGCAGCGTTGCTTGGGCCTACGAGCAGTACTTC	CSVAWAYEQYF
TRBV14	-	TRBJ2-7	-	TGTGCCAGCAGCCAAGATAAGCGGTTGGGAGGGCAGTACTTC	CASSQDKRLGGQYF
TRBV6-5	-	TRBJ1-6	-	TGTGCCAGCAGTTACAGAGGACTGAGCTCCTATAATTCACCCCTCCACTTT	CASSYRGLSSYNSPLHF
TRBV29-1	-	TRBJ1-4	-	TGCAGCGTCCGTTTTTGGGGCAACAATGAAAAACTGTTTTTT	CSVRFWGNNEKLFF
TRBV24-1	-	TRBJ2-3	-	TGTGCCACCAGTGCGACAGACACAGATACGCAGTATTTT	CATSATDTDTQYF
TRBV20-1	-	TRBJ1-2	many	TGCAGTGCTACCAGTCCAGATCAAAATGGCTACACCTTC	CSATSPDQNGYTF
TRBV27	TRBD1	TRBJ2-1	-	TGTGCCAGCAGTTGGGGGGACAGGGGGTCCAATGAGCAGTTCTTC	CASSWGDRGSNEQFF
TRBV20-1	-	TRBJ2-1	-	TGCAGTGCTAGAGCGGGAGTCCGTGAGCAGTTCTTC	CSARAGVREQFF
TRBV7-9	-	TRBJ1-6	few	TGTGCCAGCAGCCCCCGGGGGGCAGGTTCACCCCTCCACTTT	CASSPRGAGSPLHF
TRBV29-1	-	TRBJ1-5	few	TGCAGCGTGAAAGGGGGACATGGCGGAGAGCCCCAGCATTTT	CSVKGGHGGEPQHF
TRBV13	-	TRBJ2-7	-	TGTGCCAGCCGGCTCTGGGGCAACGAGCAGTACTTC	CASRLWGNEQYF
TRBV20-1	-	TRBJ1-6	few	TGCAGTGCTAGAATCCGGAGCAGTTTGGGGCCCCTCCACTTT	CSARIRSSLGPLHF
TRBV9	-	TRBJ2-2	-	TGTGCCAGCAGCGTAGATCCCGGGGAGCTGTTTTTT	CASSVDPGELFF
TRBV12-3/TRBV12-4	-	TRBJ1-1	few	TGTGCCAGCACCTCACAGGGGAACACTGAAGCTTTCTTT	CASTSQGNTEAFF
TRBV20-1	TRBD2	TRBJ2-3	many	TGCAGTGCTCCTCATAGCGGGGGTAGCACAGATACGCAGTATTTT	CSAPHSGGSTDTQYF
TRBV20-1	-	TRBJ1-5	few	TGCAGTGTTAAAATGGACAGCAGCAATCAGCCCCAGCATTTT	CSVKMDSSNQPQHF
TRBV7-3	-	TRBJ2-3	few	TGTGCCAGCAGCCGAGGGGTGGAACTTAGCACAGATACGCAGTATTTT	CASSRGVELSTDTQYF
TRBV9	TRBD1	TRBJ2-2	-	TGTGCCAGCAGCGTAGAGGGGGACAGGGGGCTTGTGGAGCTGTTTTTT	CASSVEGDRGLVELFF
TRBV5-1	-	TRBJ2-2	few	TGCGCCAGCAGCTTGGCCTGGCAAGCGAACACCGGGGAGCTGTTTTTT	CASSLAWQANTGELFF
TRBV5-1	TRBD1	TRBJ2-7	-	TGCGCCAGCAGCTCCACACAGGGGCTAGGCGAGCAGTACTTC	CASSSTQGLGEQYF
TRBV12-3/TRBV12-4	-	TRBJ2-1	few	TGTGCCAGCAGTTCAACCGGGACCAGTAATGAGCAGTTCTTC	CASSSTGTSNEQFF
TRBV5-6	TRBD2	TRBJ2-1	few	TGTGCCAGCAGCTCGGACGTAGCGGGAGGTTACAATGAGCAGTTCTTC	CASSSDVAGGYNEQFF
TRBV20-1	-	TRBJ2-5	-	TGCAGTGCCCCGGACAGAAAGCAAGAGACCCAGTACTTC	CSAPDRKQETQYF
TRBV12-3/TRBV12-4	TRBD1	TRBJ2-5	-	TGTGCCAGCAGTTTACAGGGGGCGTTGGAGACCCAGTACTTC	CASSLQGALETQYF
TRBV12-3/TRBV12-4	-	TRBJ1-2	few	TGTGCCAGCAGTACGACGGCTATTAACTATGGCTACACCTTC	CASSTTAINYGYTF
TRBV5-1	TRBD2	TRBJ2-5	-	TGCGCCAGCAGCTTTCGGACTAGCGGGGTGAGGGATTTCGAGACCCAGTACTTC	CASSFRTSGVRDFETQYF
TRBV7-9	TRBD2	TRBJ2-5	-	TGTGCCAGCAGCTTAGGGAGCGGGAAAGGCCCACAAGAGACCCAGTACTTC	CASSLGSGKGPQETQYF
TRBV20-1	-	TRBJ1-1	-	TGCAGTGCTGCTCGGGGGGAAAAAGCTTTCTTT	CSAARGEKAFF
TRBV20-1	-	TRBJ2-7	few	TGCAGTGCTGGACTCTTCCGGGAGCAGTACTTC	CSAGLFREQYF
TRBV20-1	-	TRBJ2-7	many	TGCAGTGCTAGAGTTTCGTACGAGCAGTACTTC	CSARVSYEQYF